The T cell receptor (beta chain) described here comes from a study of blood T cell repertoires in COVID-19. Study-wide background: Collection of acute and convalescent COVID-19 samples took place in the United States, Italy and Spain. The cDNA or gDNA used as material had been derived from T cells, B-cell-depleted T cells, or PBMCs.

This table comes from immunoSEQ multiplex PCR, and its TCRdb copy is limited to in-frame clones, with some not included. The sample contains around 45,000 clones, approximately 87% of which appear only once. Sequenced input: peripheral blood. This TCR was sampled from a human donor in a cohort sampled during active COVID-19.

CDR3 loop: CASSQGGQGYSPLHF. The CDR3 region has the DNA TGTGCCAGCAGCCAAGGGGGACAGGGATATTCACCCCTCCACTTT. The V call is TRBV4-2, the J call TRBJ1-6, with 9 bases lining up with TRBD1. The CDR3 runs 15 residues. V lost 1 base and J lost 8; bases outside the gene matches: 3. The V gene's germline CDR1 is LGHNA and CDR2 YNFKEQ.